Presented here are 3 T cell receptor beta chains from one specimen sequenced in a study of cytomegalovirus exposure and HLA in healthy donors. The PCR contained 60 Vbeta and 13 Jbeta primers. Libraries were prepared by immunoSEQ multiplex PCR; TCRdb keeps only in-frame clonotypes and omits some of them. The table lists about 170,000 clones, about four fifths of them singletons. The sequenced material came from PBMCs. The receptors originated from a woman aged 50 to 60 in good health and CMV-seronegative.

This clone was detected a few times. In nucleotides, the CDR3 is TGTGCCAGCAGCTTTTACGGGAGCGACTACAATGAGCAGTTCTTC. Protein sequence: CASSFYGSDYNEQFF. The chain is built from TRBV7-3 and TRBJ2-1; D possibly corresponds to TRBD2 (6 bases). Deletions cut 3 bases from V and 3 bases from J, with 12 bases between. The CDR3 sequence is 15 residues long. CDR1 and CDR2 (germline): SGHTA, FQGTGA. The full variable domain, rest sourced from reference TRBV7-3 and TRBJ2-1, is GAGVSQTPSNKVTEKGKYVELRCDPISGHTALYWYRQSLGQGPEFLIYFQGTGAADDSGLPNDRFFAVRPEGSVSTLKIQRTERGDSAVYLCASSFYGSDYNEQFFGPGTRLTVL.

DNA for the CDR3: TGTGCCAGCAGCAGGCCCCACAATGAGCAGTTCTTC. It is translated as CASSRPHNEQFF. The rearrangement joins TRBV27 to TRBJ2-1; no firm D call. V dropped 6 bases and J dropped 5 bases, with 8 bases sitting between them. CDR1 is MNHEY, CDR2 SMNVEV, per germline (reference sequence). The length of the CDR3 is 12 residues.

V and J are TRBV5-1 and TRBJ2-1, with TRBD2 matching 8 bases. J lost 8 bases, V lost 4 bases, and 8 bases had no gene match. CDR1 is SGHRS and CDR2 is YFSETQ in the germline V gene. The CDR3 is 14 residues long. CDR3 DNA sequence: TGCGCCAGCAGCGTCGATAGCGGGATAGATGAGCAGTTCTTC. Encoded protein: CASSVDSGIDEQFF. Complete variable domain (other parts from reference TRBV5-1 and TRBJ2-1): KAGVTQTPRYLIKTRGQQVTLSCSPISGHRSVSWYQQTPGQGLQFLFEYFSETQRNKGNFPGRFSGRQFSNSRSEMNVSTLELGDSALYLCASSVDSGIDEQFFGPGTRLTVL.